The rows below give T cell receptor beta chains drawn from one sample of a study of cytomegalovirus exposure and HLA in healthy donors. Here immunoSEQ multiplex PCR was the method, and the copy in TCRdb shows in-frame clones only, minus some. The table includes roughly 200,000 clones, roughly 80% detected once. The sequenced sample was PBMCs. These receptors all come from a woman in her 50s in good health and CMV-seronegative. Each CDR3 is given without its conserved first and last residue.

v_gene,len,CDR3aa
TRBV28,12,ASSGVGGHQPQH
TRBV4-3,11,ASSQERERGQY
TRBV6-1,10,ASSLGRNTIY
TRBV9,13,ASSVDQGSYNEQF
TRBV7-3,11,ASSSTNTGELF
TRBV30,10,AWSVAPYEQY
TRBV7-3,15,ASSLTGGSSSYNEQF
TRBV28,11,ASSPQSNYGYT
TRBV14,11,ASSQDRRGTQH
TRBV19,13,ASSDRGISNQPQH
TRBV25-1,11,ASSGDRASEQY
TRBV21-1,11,AIKETTNEKLF
TRBV27,12,ASSLRGSNYGYT
TRBV2,13,ASSVTPDRRRAQF
TRBV25-1,12,ASSVGSGSYEQY
TRBV21-1,14,ASSNETGLNTGELF
TRBV2,12,ASNPWGGYTEAF
TRBV6-5,11,ASSPRTDYEQY
TRBV5-1,13,ASSGPGATGNTIY
TRBV18,13,ASFPAGGRTGELF
TRBV28,11,ASSSPGYDEQF
TRBV28,15,ASSPWATSGGPNEQF
TRBV18,15,ASSPPGSSGRDGEQF
TRBV6-1,11,ASSETGNTEAF
TRBV28,13,ASSDLAGGAYEQY
TRBV29-1,11,SALGPGYNEQF
TRBV2,10,ASSDREETQY
TRBV28,13,ASSSRQGLNYGYT
TRBV6-5,14,ASSLQTGGAGYGYT
TRBV10-3,13,AISESREGNQPQH
TRBV18,14,ASSPTRAGVGSPLH
TRBV2,11,ASSDTGFYGYT
TRBV18,13,ASSETGSLTYTQY
TRBV10-2,12,ASSDGGGHGGYT
TRBV13,13,ASSSARGPSYEQY
TRBV4-1,13,ASSSATGSSYEQY
TRBV5-6,15,ASSSTKTSGALKTQY
TRBV14,11,ASSPYPTNEQF
TRBV11-3,12,ASSQAGTHGELF
TRBV6-5,11,ASSRQGETEAF
TRBV9,13,ASSLRTAANYGYT
TRBV11-2,15,ASSGSGTSGRSDTQY
TRBV28,11,ASSVPSYQPQH
TRBV9,12,ASSVDDRAGELF
TRBV6-4,11,ANLGGYSYEQY